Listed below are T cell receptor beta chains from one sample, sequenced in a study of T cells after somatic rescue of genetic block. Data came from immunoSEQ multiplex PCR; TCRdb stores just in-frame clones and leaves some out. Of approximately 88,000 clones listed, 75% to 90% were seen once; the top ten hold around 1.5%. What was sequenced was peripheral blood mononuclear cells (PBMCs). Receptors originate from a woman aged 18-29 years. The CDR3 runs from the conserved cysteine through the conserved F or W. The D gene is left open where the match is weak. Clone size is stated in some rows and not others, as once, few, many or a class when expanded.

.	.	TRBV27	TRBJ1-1	TGTGCCAGCGCGGGACGCAGGGGTTGGACTGAAGCTTTCTTT	CASAGRRGWTEAFF
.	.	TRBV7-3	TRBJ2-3	TGTGCCAGCAGCCCCCGAGGTCAACTCACAGATACGCAGTATTTT	CASSPRGQLTDTQYF
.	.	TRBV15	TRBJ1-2	TGTGCCACCAGCAGAGAGCCAGGCGGATATGGCTACACCTTC	CATSREPGGYGYTF
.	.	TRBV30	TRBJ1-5	TGTGCCTGGAGTGTAGGGGTGACTCAGCCCCAGCATTTT	CAWSVGVTQPQHF
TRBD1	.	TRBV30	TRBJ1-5	TGTGCCTGGGGGGAGGGGGCCCAGCCCCAGCATTTT	CAWGEGAQPQHF
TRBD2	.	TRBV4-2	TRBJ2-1	TGTGCCAGCAGCCCCCTAGGTAAGTTAGCGGGAGCGATTGGCGATGAGCAGTTCTTC	CASSPLGKLAGAIGDEQFF
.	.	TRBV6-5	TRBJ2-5	TGTGCCAGCAGCAGCGAGGTGACCCAGTACTTC	CASSSEVTQYF
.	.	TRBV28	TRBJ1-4	TGTGCCAGCAGTTTTAGGACAGCTGAAAAACTGTTTTTT	CASSFRTAEKLFF
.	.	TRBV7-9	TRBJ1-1	TGTGCCAGCAGCTGGGGAGGGGTTCCAAACACTGAAGCTTTCTTT	CASSWGGVPNTEAFF
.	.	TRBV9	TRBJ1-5	TGTGCCAGCAGCGTAGATTCGGGGGTGGCAGGGGATCAGCCCCAGCATTTT	CASSVDSGVAGDQPQHF
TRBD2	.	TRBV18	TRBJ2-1	TGTGCCAGCTCACCAACTAGCGACTCCTACAATGAGCAGTTCTTC	CASSPTSDSYNEQFF
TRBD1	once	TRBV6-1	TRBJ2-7	TGTGCCAGCAGGGGGACAGGGGGCCTGCCCCACGAGCAGTACTTC	CASRGTGGLPHEQYF
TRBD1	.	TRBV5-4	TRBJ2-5	TGTGCCAGCAGCTCCCGGGACAGGGGGCTGGAGACCCAGTACTTC	CASSSRDRGLETQYF
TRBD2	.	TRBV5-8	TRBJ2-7	TGTGCCAGCACCGTCGGACTAGTCCGCTCCTACGAGCAGTACTTC	CASTVGLVRSYEQYF
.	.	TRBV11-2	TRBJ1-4	TGTGCCAGCAGCCCGCTGTGGACAGATAATGAAAAACTGTTTTTT	CASSPLWTDNEKLFF
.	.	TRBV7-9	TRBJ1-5	TGTGCCAGCAGCCCGGGGGGGGACAATCAGCCCCAGCATTTT	CASSPGGDNQPQHF
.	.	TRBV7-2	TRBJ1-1	TGTGCCAGCAGCCCAGGACCCCCACTAGACACTGAAGCTTTCTTT	CASSPGPPLDTEAFF
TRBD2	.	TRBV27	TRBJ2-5	TGTGCCAGCACCCCGGGAGGGGAGGGTGGGACCCAGTACTTC	CASTPGGEGGTQYF
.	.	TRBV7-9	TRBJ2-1	TGTGCCAGCAGCTGGGGTCATGGTGAGCAGTTCTTC	CASSWGHGEQFF
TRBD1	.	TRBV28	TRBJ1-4	TGTGCCAGCGGCGGACAGGGGTTTGAAAAACTGTTTTTT	CASGGQGFEKLFF
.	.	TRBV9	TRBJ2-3	TGTGCCAGCAGCCCCGGGGGACGCCGGCCAGATACGCAGTATTTT	CASSPGGRRPDTQYF
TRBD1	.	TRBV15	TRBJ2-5	TGTGCCACCAGCAGAGGGACAGGGGGCGTGGAGACCCAGTACTTC	CATSRGTGGVETQYF